A selection of T cell receptor beta chains follows, all from one sample in a study of T cell repertoires in cytomegalovirus infection. Their recognized antigens are unknown. Via MiXCR, TCRdb re-called the reads, giving one row per CDR3 protein. The table lists roughly 90,000 distinct CDR3 sequences, 25% to 30% of them singletons. The sequencing used CD8+ T cells from cultured PBMCs, collected from culture after CMV antigen stimulation. The origin of the receptors is a human donor in good health (CMV status not recorded). Some clones in this sample may be carry-over from other donors' samples. Each CDR3 is given without its conserved first and last residue. The D gene is left open where the match is weak.

>TRBJ2-3|TRBD2|TRBV10-2
ASSESGLAGGKRADTQY
>TRBJ2-5|TRBD2|TRBV7-9
ASSLGGGGQETQY
>TRBJ2-2|.|TRBV7-8
ASSPPGAWVTGELF
>TRBJ2-7|.|TRBV6-5
ASSYGQLYYEQY
>TRBJ2-5|TRBD1|TRBV23-1
ASSHSSRDRDETQY
>TRBJ2-5|TRBD1|TRBV12-3/TRBV12-4
ASSPTGTEETQY
>TRBJ1-2|TRBD1|TRBV6-5
ASSPGTGGGYT
>TRBJ1-3|.|TRBV7-3
ASSLPGFGNTIY
>TRBJ2-1|TRBD2|TRBV6-5
ASSYSSVGRVSNEQF
>TRBJ1-1|.|TRBV19
ASRVNSDTEAF
>TRBJ1-2|.|TRBV7-6
ASSWMGGLNYGYT
>TRBJ2-7|TRBD2|TRBV20-1
SADLAGGGEQY
>TRBJ2-1|.|TRBV2
ASSESRDNEQF
>TRBJ2-1|.|TRBV4-1
ASSQDTGRGEDNEQF
>TRBJ2-7|TRBD2|TRBV6-1
ASTRLAGNYEQY
>TRBJ2-7|.|TRBV25-1
ASSDSSSYEQY
>TRBJ1-1|.|TRBV2
ASGRAYTEAF
>TRBJ2-3|.|TRBV12-3/TRBV12-4
ASSTTAGGPTDAQY
>TRBJ2-5|.|TRBV2
ASSAPGRETQY
>TRBJ2-1|.|TRBV7-2
ASSLGNINEQF
>TRBJ2-5|TRBD1|TRBV13
ASSFGTEQYQETQY
>TRBJ1-6|.|TRBV7-2
ASSPTGGAQPLH
>TRBJ1-5|TRBD1|TRBV2
ASGDRDRPGNQPQH
>TRBJ2-7|TRBD2|TRBV10-3
AISQGLASSEQY
>TRBJ1-1|.|TRBV6-5
ASGFTENTEAF